This paragraph covers one TCR beta chain sequence. This clonotype was counted between two and nine times. The specificity of this receptor is unknown. No quality values exist for individual bases; no much larger clone is one base distant. This record belongs to a study of type 1 and type 2 diabetes patients (dated by TCRdb to the mid-2010s). As for the study more broadly: About 10 type 1 diabetes patients, a few type 2 diabetes patients and 6 or 7 nondiabetic controls, all recruited in China, made up the cohort. Sequencing of the TCRbeta libraries was paired-end and was performed on Illumina HiSeq 2000 or MiSeq instruments. Altogether, 18,976,912 paired-end reads were produced across the whole study. In the study, high-throughput sequencing was used to profile TCRbeta repertoires so that type 1 diabetes, type 2 diabetes and nondiabetic individuals could be compared. Type 2 diabetes patients were used as a disease comparison group for the type 1 diabetes patients. Across the study, CD4+ and CD8+ T cells were positively selected from PBMCs using CD4 or CD8 MicroBeads on MACS columns. Similar V gene usage was observed when approximately 22-cycle and roughly 25-cycle amplification were compared, suggesting similar primer efficiencies and random PCR bias. Overall study results and their limits: Age and gender were not matched between study groups, possibly biasing interpretation. Because only a limited number of T2D and control samples were sequenced, some T1D-only HECs might also appear in more T2D or control samples. Type 2 diabetes patients had few highly-expanded CD4+ clones, median one, accounting for a median approximately 4% of reads. Type 2 diabetes and control samples had highly correlated V and J gene usage patterns, with an average between-sample correlation of approximately 0.97. Type 2 diabetes repertoires showed high diversity, significantly greater than type 1 diabetes repertoires in both CD4+ and CD8+ T cells.

Taken from cysteine to phenylalanine, the CDR3 has 13 residues. Only the CDR3 DNA stays, 39 bases, in frame from base 1. CDR1 SGHAT and CDR2 FQNNGV are derived from the germline V gene. At the junction V is shortened by 5 bases and J by 6 bases, with 10 bases in between. Instrument on record: Illumina MiSeq. For TCRbeta CDR3 amplification, the template was genomic DNA taken from the sorted T cell subsets. Multiplex PCR with 30 forward and 13 reverse primers amplified the TCRbeta CDR3 region. After the PCR products were purified with AMPure XP beads, a second PCR of roughly 26 cycles was run to add indices and adaptors. Before sequencing, the QIAquick Gel Extraction Kit was used to gel-purify the libraries. As for the original processing: Paired-end reads were merged with FLASH and aligned to IMGT V, D and J germline references using IgBLAST. Reads with below 70% alignment identity to germline references were discarded, leaving more than 10,000,000 reads study-wide. Following IMGT definitions, CDR3 boundaries, reading frame and productivity were assigned. Highly-expanded clones were defined as clones at or above 1% of reads, and diversity was measured by normalized Shannon entropy. Unpaired two-tailed t-tests were used to test group differences in Shannon entropy. TCRdb trimmed the raw reads at Q25, called clones with MiXCR and kept productive beta chains. Each record represents a unique CDR3 protein, reported with the most common genes and DNA among its rows. What appears here as the V and J calls and clone size reflects TCRdb's work, not the paper's. This sample comprises around 300,000 distinct CDR3 sequences, 47% of them detected only once. Approximately 15% of the sample is in the top ten clones.

Every diabetic patient fulfilled standard classification criteria for type 1 or type 2 diabetes, and glucose and C-peptide were evaluated using WHO-recommended methods. Donors with other autoimmune diseases or infections within the previous four weeks were excluded from participation. Approximately 9 milliliters of peripheral blood were collected from each participant. PBMCs were isolated with LymphoPrep density separation. This receptor was obtained from a young man with type 2 diabetes. Sequenced sample: peripheral blood mononuclear cells (PBMCs). This chain is built from TRBV11-2 and TRBJ2-2; the D segment could be TRBD2, given 5 matching bases. The DNA sequence is given as TGTGCCAGCAGCCCGTCTAGCTCCGGGGAGCTGTTTTTT. Translated, it reads CASSPSSSGELFF.